This passage covers 8 T cell receptor beta chains from one sample sequenced in a study of blood T cell repertoires in COVID-19. The table came from immunoSEQ multiplex PCR; TCRdb's copy has only in-frame clones and leaves some out. The sample contains about 310,000 clones, approximately 86% of which appear only once. What was sequenced was PBMCs or T cells enriched from blood (not recorded which). The source is a woman under 30 who had recovered from COVID-19.

This chain links TRBV4-3 with TRBJ2-1; the D gene is possibly TRBD1 (6 bases). The CDR3 loop spans 18 amino acids. Germline V CDR1 and CDR2: LGHNA, YSLEER. The V end lost 0 bases, the J end lost 2 bases, and 17 bases lay between the germline ends. The CDR3: CASSQEGHPPAAYNEQFF. CDR3 DNA: TGCGCCAGCAGCCAAGAGGGACACCCTCCAGCCGCCTACAATGAGCAGTTCTTC.

This sequence joins TRBV7-9 and TRBJ1-2; D may be TRBD1 (6 bases). The V and J ends lost 7 bases and 5 bases respectively, with 20 bases between them. The length of the CDR3 is 15 residues. CDR1 SEHNR and CDR2 FQNEAQ come from the germline V gene (reference sequence). The CDR3 DNA is TGTGCCAGCATCAACGCCGGACAGACGATGTATGGCTACACCTTC. Protein sequence: CASINAGQTMYGYTF. Using reference TRBV7-9 and TRBJ1-2 for the parts outside the CDR3, the full variable domain is DTGVSQNPRHKITKRGQNVTFRCDPISEHNRLYWYRQTLGQGPEFLTYFQNEAQLEKSRLLSDRFSAERPKGSFSTLEIQRTEQGDSAMYLCASINAGQTMYGYTFGSGTRLTVV.

CDR3 residues: CASSLNAGQQNIQYF. The CDR3 coding sequence is TGTGCCAGCAGCTTAAATGCGGGACAGCAAAACATTCAGTACTTC. The gene calls are TRBV7-2 and TRBJ2-4; D is possibly TRBD1 (7 bases). The CDR3 runs to 15 residues. CDR1 is SGHTA and CDR2 is FQGNSA in the germline V gene. V was trimmed by 2 bases and J by 5 bases, leaving 13 bases between them.

This clone was recorded once. The chain carries TRBV6-2 or TRBV6-3 and TRBJ1-3; no clear D gene. Between the trimmed V and J ends, which lost 2 bases and 0 bases, there was a span of 14 bases. The CDR3 sequence is 17 residues long. Germline V lookup: CDR1 MNHEY, CDR2 SVGEGT. Here the CDR3 DNA reads TGTGCCAGCAGTTACGTGCAGGCCCGAAGCTCTGGAAACACCATATATTTT. Encoded protein: CASSYVQARSSGNTIYF.

This chain links TRBV27 with TRBJ1-5; no definite D call. Germline CDR1 MNHEY, CDR2 SMNVEV (reference sequence). The CDR3 totals 14 residues. Trimming took off 3 bases at V and 4 bases at J, with 10 bases between the two ends. The DNA for the CDR3 is TGTGCCAGCAGTTTGTGGGAGGGAAATCAGCCCCAGCATTTT. The encoded protein is CASSLWEGNQPQHF.

The chain carries TRBV19 and TRBJ2-7; no reliable D call. CDR3 length equals 13 residues. Trimming removed 3 bases from V and 6 bases from J, with 12 bases in between. The germline V gene has CDR1 LNHDA and CDR2 SQIVND (reference sequence). The CDR3 protein is CASSMAVGGEQYF. CDR3 sequence (DNA): TGTGCCAGTAGTATGGCAGTTGGTGGCGAGCAGTACTTC.

CDR3 protein: CASSFGLAGAYSTDTQYF. CDR3 DNA sequence: TGTGCCAGCAGCTTCGGACTAGCGGGGGCCTATAGCACAGATACGCAGTATTTT. The rearrangement links TRBV11-2 to TRBJ2-3; 13 positions match TRBD2. The CDR3 has 18 amino acids. Germline V gene data show CDR1 as SGHAT and CDR2 as FQNNGV. Losses at the gene ends were 3 bases for V and 0 bases for J; bases not matched to a gene: 6. Looking up the rest from reference TRBV11-2 and TRBJ2-3 gives the full variable domain: EAGVAQSPRYKIIEKRQSVAFWCNPISGHATLYWYQQILGQGPKLLIQFQNNGVVDDSQLPKDRFSAERLKGVDSTLKIQPAKLEDSAVYLCASSFGLAGAYSTDTQYFGPGTRLTVL.

This clone showed up just once. The chain couples TRBV24-1 to TRBJ1-5; 9 bases are shared with TRBD1. The CDR3 covers 17 residues. Losses at the gene ends were 2 bases for V and 4 bases for J; bases not matched to a gene: 8. Looked up from germline, CDR1 is KGHDR and CDR2 is SFDVKD. The CDR3: CATSDSQGQGSNQPQHF. CDR3 DNA: TGTGCCACCAGTGATTCCCAGGGACAGGGCAGTAATCAGCCCCAGCATTTT.